The 21 T cell receptor beta chains below come from one sample, sequenced in a study of shared clonotypes between healthy human individuals. Sequencing was performed with immunoSEQ multiplex PCR; in TCRdb, only in-frame clones are kept and a portion is missing. The sample yields about 2 million clones, 90% to 95% seen once. What was sequenced was naive CD4+ T cells sorted from blood. Subset in this sample: CD45RA+ positively selected. These receptors all come from a man in his late teens or twenties in good health.

The chain is built from TRBV11-2 and TRBJ2-1; 10 positions agree with TRBD2. Germline V gene sequence: CDR1 SGHAT, CDR2 FQNNGV. V lost 10 bases to trimming and J lost 1 base; unmatched junction nucleotides: 4. CDR3 length: 14 residues. CDR3 in amino acids: CATTSGASYNEQFF. In DNA form, the CDR3 reads TGTGCCACCACTAGCGGGGCGTCCTACAATGAGCAGTTCTTC. Together with reference TRBV11-2 and TRBJ2-1, the CDR3 gives the full variable domain: EAGVAQSPRYKIIEKRQSVAFWCNPISGHATLYWYQQILGQGPKLLIQFQNNGVVDDSQLPKDRFSAERLKGVDSTLKIQPAKLEDSAVYLCATTSGASYNEQFFGPGTRLTVL.

V is TRBV29-1 and J is TRBJ2-7; 10 bases align to TRBD2. The CDR3 loop spans 15 amino acids. Trimming took 0 bases from V and 3 from J; bases not matched to a gene: 5. In germline, CDR1 is SQVTM, CDR2 ANQGSEA. The chain's CDR3 is CSVEDRPSGSYEQYF. The CDR3 nucleotides read TGCAGCGTTGAAGACAGGCCTAGCGGGAGCTACGAGCAGTACTTC.

The rearrangement links TRBV5-4 to TRBJ2-7; a weak D match, TRBD2 (6 bases). The CDR3 has 14 residues. Looked up from germline, CDR1 is SGHNT and CDR2 is YYREEE (reference sequence). V was shortened by 4 bases and J by 2 bases, with 13 bases between the two germline ends. CDR3 protein: CASSTGSGAYEQYF. CDR3 nucleotides: TGTGCCAGCAGCACTGGTAGCGGCGCCTACGAGCAGTACTTC.

This clone came up once. The chain recombines TRBV5-6 with TRBJ1-1; TRBD1 might be the D (5 bases). The CDR3 spans 14 residues. Per the germline V gene, CDR1 is SGHDT and CDR2 is YYEEEE. Trimming stripped 3 bases from V and 4 bases from J, with 13 bases between. The CDR3 nucleotides read TGTGCCAGCAGCTACCAGGGAGTGGGCACTGAAGCTTTCTTT. This translates into CASSYQGVGTEAFF.

This clone was counted once. The chain employs TRBV5-1 and TRBJ2-5, with a possible D match to TRBD2 (6 bases). Germline lookup yields CDR1 SGHRS and CDR2 YFSETQ. Trimming took 5 bases from V and 2 from J, leaving 22 bases between them. CDR3 length: 17 residues. CDR3 nucleotides: TGCGCCAGCAGTCGGACTAACCCGAGTAACCTACAAGAGACCCAGTACTTC. Translation gives CASSRTNPSNLQETQYF.

The rearrangement uses TRBV7-2 and TRBJ2-5, with D possibly being TRBD1 (5 bases). The V and J ends lost 2 bases and 4 bases respectively, with 11 bases between them. The CDR3 spans 14 residues. Germline lookup yields CDR1 SGHTA and CDR2 FQGNSA. The CDR3 loop is CASSLPRRGETQYF. The DNA of the CDR3 is TGTGCCAGCAGCTTACCCCGAAGGGGAGAGACCCAGTACTTC.

The chain employs TRBV19 and TRBJ2-6; TRBD2 matches at 7 bases. Losses at the gene ends were 5 bases for V and 2 bases for J; bases not matched to a gene: 9. The CDR3 length is 17 residues. CDR1 and CDR2 (germline): LNHDA, SQIVND (reference sequence). This CDR3 is CASSPERGGTGANVLTF. The CDR3 DNA follows: TGTGCCAGTAGTCCGGAGCGGGGAGGAACTGGGGCCAACGTCCTGACTTTC.

The V call is TRBV4-3, the J call TRBJ2-5, with D uncertain. Between the trimmed V and J ends, which lost 0 bases and 5 bases, there was a span of 7 bases. Germline V gene lookup returns CDR1 LGHNA and CDR2 YSLEER. CDR3 size: 13 residues. The CDR3 coding sequence is TGCGCCAGCAGCCAAGAGGTGATGGAGACCCAGTACTTC. Residues: CASSQEVMETQYF.

The V gene is TRBV10-2, the J gene TRBJ2-1; perhaps D is TRBD1 or TRBD2 (6 bases each). CDR3 length equals 12 residues. The germline gives CDR1 WSHSY, CDR2 SAAADI. The V and J ends lost 4 bases and 7 bases respectively, with 8 bases between them. The CDR3 reads CASSGGGNEQFF. As DNA, the CDR3 is TGCGCCAGCAGTGGAGGGGGGAATGAGCAGTTCTTC.

V and J are TRBV5-1 and TRBJ2-7; tentative D call: TRBD2 (6 bases). The germline V and J ends were trimmed by 2 bases and 3 bases, with 15 bases remaining between them. Looked up from germline, CDR1 is SGHRS and CDR2 is YFSETQ. The length of the CDR3 is 15 residues. The CDR3 protein is CASSFGGGPNYEQYF. For the CDR3, the DNA is TGCGCCAGCAGCTTTGGGGGAGGACCGAACTACGAGCAGTACTTC.

To note about this clone: Distinct nucleotide sequences in the sample also encode this CDR3. The chain carries TRBV19 and TRBJ1-4; D not certain. In germline, CDR1 is LNHDA, CDR2 SQIVND (reference sequence). V was cut by 1 base and J by 3 bases, with 9 bases left in between. CDR3 length: 15 residues. The CDR3 sequence is CASSIGGQPNEKLFF. The CDR3 bases are TGTGCCAGTAGTATAGGAGGCCAGCCTAATGAAAAACTGTTTTTT. Together with reference TRBV19 and TRBJ1-4, the CDR3 gives the full variable domain: DGGITQSPKYLFRKEGQNVTLSCEQNLNHDAMYWYRQDPGQGLRLIYYSQIVNDFQKGDIAEGYSVSREKKESFPLTVTSAQKNPTAFYLCASSIGGQPNEKLFFGSGTQLSVL.

The CDR3 coding sequence is TGCGCCAGCAGCTGGACTAGCGGGAGGGACTACGAGCAGTACTTC. Translated: CASSWTSGRDYEQYF. This chain links TRBV5-1 with TRBJ2-7, with 15 bases matching TRBD2. Trimming took 3 bases from V and 3 from J; bases not matched to a gene: 1. The CDR3 sequence is 15 residues long. Germline CDR1 is SGHRS and CDR2 is YFSETQ.

V usage is TRBV29-1 and J usage is TRBJ2-7, with 7 bases that match TRBD2. Unmatched junction bases numbered 5, after V lost 7 bases and J lost 5 bases. CDR3 length: 11 amino acids. CDR1 and CDR2 (germline): SQVTM, ANQGSEA. In DNA, the CDR3 is TGCAGCGCTTGGGGGGGGAACGAGCAGTACTTC. This sequence encodes CSAWGGNEQYF.

The chain combines TRBV6-1 with TRBJ1-3; the D is unclear. The CDR3 has 16 residues. V gave up 1 base and J gave up 6 bases, with 16 bases separating them. Germline V lookup: CDR1 MNHNS, CDR2 SASEGT. The CDR3 reads CASSEGIRVGLNTIYF. The DNA of the CDR3 is TGTGCCAGCAGTGAAGGAATAAGGGTCGGACTAAACACCATATATTTT.

The chain couples TRBV5-4 to TRBJ1-4, with TRBD1 as a possible D gene (5 bases). The V gene's germline CDR1 is SGHNT and CDR2 YYREEE (reference sequence). Trimming removed 2 bases from V and 5 bases from J, with 7 bases in between. The CDR3 has 13 amino acids. CDR3 region: CASSLWGNEKLFF. The CDR3 bases are TGTGCCAGCAGCTTATGGGGCAATGAAAAACTGTTTTTT.

The V gene is TRBV7-2, the J gene TRBJ2-6; the D is unclear. The CDR3 runs 15 residues. In germline, CDR1 is SGHTA, CDR2 FQGNSA. The V end lost 1 base, the J end lost 2 bases, and 6 bases lay between the germline ends. The CDR3 spells CASSLEVTGANVLTF. DNA for the CDR3: TGTGCCAGCAGCTTAGAAGTTACTGGGGCCAACGTCCTGACTTTC.

The V gene is TRBV28, the J gene TRBJ1-5; no reliable D call. V gave up 8 bases and J gave up 4 bases, with 18 bases separating them. Germline-derived CDR1 and CDR2 are MDHEN and SYDVKM. This CDR3 region has 15 residues. In nucleotides, the CDR3 is TGTGCCAGCCGATCCCGGGATCTATCTAATCAGCCCCAGCATTTT. This codes for CASRSRDLSNQPQHF.

The rearrangement links TRBV7-9 to TRBJ2-7, with 9 bases identical to TRBD1. The CDR3 is 14 residues long. The V gene's germline CDR1 is SEHNR and CDR2 FQNEAQ (reference sequence). The trim removed 4 bases at V and 3 bases at J, leaving 4 bases unmatched. CDR3 region: CASSSQGAYYEQYF. As DNA, the CDR3 is TGTGCCAGCAGCTCACAGGGGGCTTACTACGAGCAGTACTTC.

The V and J genes are TRBV6-1 and TRBJ1-1; D uncertain. This CDR3 is 11 amino acids long. Germline V gene lookup returns CDR1 MNHNS and CDR2 SASEGT. V gave up 8 bases and J gave up 3 bases, with 7 bases separating them. This chain's CDR3 is CASFADTEAFF. The CDR3 DNA sequence: TGTGCCAGCTTTGCGGACACTGAAGCTTTCTTT.

Of note for this clone: Distinct nucleotide sequences in the sample also encode this CDR3. The CDR3 DNA reads as TGTGCCAGCAGCGGGACAGGGCCCTACGAGCAGTACTTC. Translation: CASSGTGPYEQYF. This chain connects TRBV7-9 to TRBJ2-7, with 9 bases lining up with TRBD1. V was clipped by 5 bases and J by 2 bases; unmatched bases: 1. Germline CDR1 and CDR2: SEHNR and FQNEAQ (reference sequence). The length of the CDR3 is 13 residues.

This clone has just one count. The V and J genes are TRBV5-4 and TRBJ1-6; D remains ambiguous. V was cut by 1 base and J by 0 bases, with 2 bases left in between. Germline V lookup: CDR1 SGHNT, CDR2 YYREEE (reference sequence). The CDR3 totals 14 residues. The CDR3 DNA sequence: TGTGCCAGCAGCTTGCGCTCCTATAATTCACCCCTCCACTTT. Its protein product is CASSLRSYNSPLHF.